The T cell receptor (beta chain) under discussion was sequenced for a study of blood T cells in healthy people across ages. Germline values: CDR1 SGHTA, CDR2 FQGNSA. The CDR3 loop spans 16 amino acids. J was trimmed by 0 bases and V by 5 bases; bases with no gene match: 5. With a J-beta primer mix and a sample-barcoded 5' primer, a second PCR ran roughly 6 to 12 cycles. Samples each returned at least 2.5 million CDR3-containing paired-end reads. TCRdb used MiXCR to reprocess the 5' RACE reads, holding one entry per CDR3 protein. The sample holds fewer than 750,000 distinct CDR3 sequences, around 52% seen once.

The chain carries TRBV7-2 and TRBJ1-4; 8 nucleotides match TRBD1. The source of this sequence is a woman aged 80 or over in good health. The specimen sequenced was blood. CDR3 sequence (DNA): TGTGCCAGCAGCGTACAGGGGGGAACAACTAATGAAAAACTGTTTTTT. Amino acids: CASSVQGGTTNEKLFF.